This T cell receptor beta chain was found in a study of blood T cell repertoires in COVID-19. Study as a whole: Collection of acute and convalescent COVID-19 samples took place in the United States, Italy and Spain.

Trimming removed 5 bases from V and 0 bases from J, with 23 bases in between. CDR1 is MNHEY and CDR2 is SVGEGT in the germline V gene. This CDR3 is built from 20 residues. In the source study's methods: From reference gene primer amplification, estimates of nucleated cell counts were derived. This table comes from immunoSEQ multiplex PCR, and its TCRdb copy is limited to in-frame clones, with some not included. V and J calls and clone size come straight from that table; D and trimming were deduced from the DNA. Of some 190,000 clones in the sample, 80% to 90% were seen once. J is TRBJ2-6 and V is TRBV6-2 or TRBV6-3; D may be TRBD1 (5 bases). The source material was peripheral blood. The receptor was derived from a young man with active or convalescent COVID-19. CDR3 protein: CASSKPRLDSHLSGANVLTF. In nucleotides, the CDR3 is TGTGCCAGCAGTAAACCTCGTTTAGACAGTCACCTCTCTGGGGCCAACGTCCTGACTTTC.